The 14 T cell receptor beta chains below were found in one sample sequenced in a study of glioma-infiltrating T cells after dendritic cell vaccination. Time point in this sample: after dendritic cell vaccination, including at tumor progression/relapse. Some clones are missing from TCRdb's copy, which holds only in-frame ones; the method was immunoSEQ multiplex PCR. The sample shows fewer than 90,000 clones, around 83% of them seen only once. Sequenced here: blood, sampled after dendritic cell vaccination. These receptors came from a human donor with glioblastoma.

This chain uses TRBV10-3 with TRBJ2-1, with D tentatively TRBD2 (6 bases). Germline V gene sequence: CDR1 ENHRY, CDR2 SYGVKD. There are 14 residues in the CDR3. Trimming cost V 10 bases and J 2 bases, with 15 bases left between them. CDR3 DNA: TGTGCCACACGCCCCGGGGAGGCCTACAATGAGCAGTTCTTC. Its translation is CATRPGEAYNEQFF.

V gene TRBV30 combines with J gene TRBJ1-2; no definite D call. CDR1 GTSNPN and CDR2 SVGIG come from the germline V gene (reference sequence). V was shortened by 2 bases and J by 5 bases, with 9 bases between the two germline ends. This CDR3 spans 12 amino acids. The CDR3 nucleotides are TGTGCCTGGAGTAAGGACTCTTATGGCTACACCTTC. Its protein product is CAWSKDSYGYTF.

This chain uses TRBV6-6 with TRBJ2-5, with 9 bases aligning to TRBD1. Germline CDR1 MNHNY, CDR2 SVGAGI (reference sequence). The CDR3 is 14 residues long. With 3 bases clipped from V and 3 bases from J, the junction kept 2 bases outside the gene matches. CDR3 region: CASSYRTGEETQYF. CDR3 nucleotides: TGTGCCAGCAGTTATAGGACAGGGGAAGAGACCCAGTACTTC.

In DNA, the CDR3 is TGTGCCAGCAGCCTTGGCAACACCGCCTGGGATACGCAGTATTTT. Translation: CASSLGNTAWDTQYF. The chain employs TRBV9 and TRBJ2-3, with D unresolved. V shed 4 bases and J shed 6 bases, with 18 bases lying between them. From germline, CDR1 is SGDLS and CDR2 YYNGEE. The CDR3 extends over 15 amino acids.

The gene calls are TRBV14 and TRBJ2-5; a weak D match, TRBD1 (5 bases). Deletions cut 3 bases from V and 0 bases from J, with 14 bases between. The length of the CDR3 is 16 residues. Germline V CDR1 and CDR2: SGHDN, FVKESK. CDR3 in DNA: TGTGCCAGCAGCCACCAGGGATTCGGGTACCAAGAGACCCAGTACTTC. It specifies CASSHQGFGYQETQYF.

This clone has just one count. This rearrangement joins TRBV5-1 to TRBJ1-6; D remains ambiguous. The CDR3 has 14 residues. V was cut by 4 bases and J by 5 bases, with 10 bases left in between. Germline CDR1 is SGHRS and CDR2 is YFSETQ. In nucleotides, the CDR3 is TGCGCCAGCAGCCAGAGGGCCGATAATTCACCCCTCCACTTT. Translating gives CASSQRADNSPLHF.

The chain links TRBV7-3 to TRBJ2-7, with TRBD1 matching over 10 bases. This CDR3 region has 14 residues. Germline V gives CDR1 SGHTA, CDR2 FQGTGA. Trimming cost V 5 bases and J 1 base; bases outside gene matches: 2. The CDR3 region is CASSLDRGSYEQYF. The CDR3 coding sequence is TGTGCCAGCAGCCTGGACAGGGGGTCCTACGAGCAGTACTTC.

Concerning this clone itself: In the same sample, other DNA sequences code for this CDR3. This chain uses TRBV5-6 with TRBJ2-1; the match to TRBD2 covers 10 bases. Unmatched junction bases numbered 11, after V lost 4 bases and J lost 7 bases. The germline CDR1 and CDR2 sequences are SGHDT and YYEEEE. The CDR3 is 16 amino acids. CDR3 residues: CASSPIAGGTGNEQFF. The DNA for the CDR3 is TGTGCCAGCAGCCCCATAGCGGGGGGCACCGGGAATGAGCAGTTCTTC. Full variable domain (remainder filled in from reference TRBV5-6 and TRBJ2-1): DAGVTQSPTHLIKTRGQQVTLRCSPKSGHDTVSWYQQALGQGPQFIFQYYEEEERQRGNFPDRFSGHQFPNYSSELNVNALLLGDSALYLCASSPIAGGTGNEQFFGPGTRLTVL.

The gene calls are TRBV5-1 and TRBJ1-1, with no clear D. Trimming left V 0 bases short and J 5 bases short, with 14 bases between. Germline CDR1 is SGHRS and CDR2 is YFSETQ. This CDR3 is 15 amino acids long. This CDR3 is CASSLEGASGTEAFF. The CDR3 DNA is TGCGCCAGCAGCTTGGAGGGCGCCTCGGGGACTGAAGCTTTCTTT.

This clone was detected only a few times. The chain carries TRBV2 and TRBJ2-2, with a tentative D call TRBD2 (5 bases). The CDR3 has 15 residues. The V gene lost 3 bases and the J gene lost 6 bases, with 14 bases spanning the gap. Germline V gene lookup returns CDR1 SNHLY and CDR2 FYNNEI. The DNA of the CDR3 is TGTGCCAGCAGTGATGATTGGACTCCCGCCGGGGAGCTGTTTTTT. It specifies CASSDDWTPAGELFF.

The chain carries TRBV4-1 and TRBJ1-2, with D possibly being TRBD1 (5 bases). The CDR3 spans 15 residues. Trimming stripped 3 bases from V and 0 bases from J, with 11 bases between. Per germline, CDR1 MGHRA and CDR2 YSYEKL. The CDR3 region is CASSQAGPPNYGYTF. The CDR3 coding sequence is TGCGCCAGCAGCCAGGCGGGACCTCCTAACTATGGCTACACCTTC.

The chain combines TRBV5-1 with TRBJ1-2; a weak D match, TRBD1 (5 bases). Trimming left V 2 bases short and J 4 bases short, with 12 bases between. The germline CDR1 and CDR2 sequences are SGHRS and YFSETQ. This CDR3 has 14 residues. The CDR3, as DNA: TGCGCCAGCAGCTTTGGGCAGGGATCCTATGGCTACACCTTC. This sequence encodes CASSFGQGSYGYTF.

The CDR3, as DNA: TGCGCCAGCAGCCTTCCGGGAAACGCGAACACCGGGGAGCTGTTTTTT. Translating it yields CASSLPGNANTGELFF. This chain joins TRBV4-1 and TRBJ2-2; maybe TRBD2 (5 bases). Trimming shortened V by 4 bases and J by 0 bases, and 12 bases separated the two germline ends. The CDR3 has 16 residues. In germline, CDR1 is MGHRA, CDR2 YSYEKL.

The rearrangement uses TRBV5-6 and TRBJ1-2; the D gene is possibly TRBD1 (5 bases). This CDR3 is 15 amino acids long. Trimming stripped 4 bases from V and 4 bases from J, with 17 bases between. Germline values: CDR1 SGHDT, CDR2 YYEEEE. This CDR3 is CASSPTAIKRYGYTF. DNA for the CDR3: TGTGCCAGCAGCCCGACAGCAATTAAACGCTATGGCTACACCTTC. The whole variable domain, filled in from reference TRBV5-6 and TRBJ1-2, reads DAGVTQSPTHLIKTRGQQVTLRCSPKSGHDTVSWYQQALGQGPQFIFQYYEEEERQRGNFPDRFSGHQFPNYSSELNVNALLLGDSALYLCASSPTAIKRYGYTFGSGTRLTVV.